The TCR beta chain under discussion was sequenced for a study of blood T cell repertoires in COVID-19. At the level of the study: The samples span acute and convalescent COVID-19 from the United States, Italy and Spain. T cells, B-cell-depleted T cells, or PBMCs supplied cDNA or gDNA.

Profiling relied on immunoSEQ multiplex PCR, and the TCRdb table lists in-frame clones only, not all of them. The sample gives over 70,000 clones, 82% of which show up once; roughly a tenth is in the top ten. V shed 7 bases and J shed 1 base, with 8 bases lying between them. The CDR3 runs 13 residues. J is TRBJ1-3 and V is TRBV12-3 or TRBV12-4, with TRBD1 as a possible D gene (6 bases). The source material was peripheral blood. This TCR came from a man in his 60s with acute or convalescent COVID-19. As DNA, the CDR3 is TGTGCCAGCAACACAGGGTCTGGAAACACCATATATTTT. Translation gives CASNTGSGNTIYF.